A single sample is the source of the 10 T cell receptor beta chains below, sequenced in a study of vaccination and CD4 T cells after COVID-19. These receptors have no identified antigens. Treatment here: approximately 10-day PBMC culture with coronavirus spike peptide pools or control peptides (ViraFEST assay). An Oncomine TCR Beta short-read assay was used to sequence the DNA from cultured CD4+ T cells. TCRdb fed the PCR reads into MiXCR, producing one record per CDR3 protein. The table shows more than 5,500 distinct CDR3 sequences, with roughly 67% occurring only once. The specimen sequenced was CD4+ T cells from blood, cultured in vitro. The receptors here all came from a human donor who had recovered from COVID-19.

This clonotype has just a few counts. The chain carries TRBV20-1 and TRBJ2-3, with D perhaps given as TRBD1 or TRBD2 (5 bases each). CDR1 DFQATT and CDR2 SNEGSKA come from the germline V gene (reference sequence). The CDR3 is 15 residues long. Trimming removed 4 bases from V and 1 base from J, with 15 bases in between. The CDR3 coding sequence is TGCAGTGCTAAAATCGTCCGAGGGGGCACAGATACGCAGTATTTT. Translation: CSAKIVRGGTDTQYF.

The chain employs TRBV6-1 and TRBJ2-3, with TRBD2 matching 12 bases. CDR1 and CDR2 (germline): MNHNS, SASEGT. The V and J ends lost 6 bases and 2 bases, in that order; junction bases with no gene match: 9. The CDR3 has 17 residues. In nucleotides, the CDR3 is TGTGCCAGCAGCCGCCTTGGACTAGCGGGGAACACAGATACGCAGTATTTT. This sequence encodes CASSRLGLAGNTDTQYF.

J is TRBJ2-7 and V is TRBV6-1; the D is unclear. Germline loops: CDR1 MNHNS, CDR2 SASEGT. This CDR3 is 13 amino acids long. V dropped 0 bases and J dropped 3 bases, with 6 bases sitting between them. This CDR3 reads CASSEAEHYEQYF. The CDR3 DNA reads TGTGCCAGCAGTGAAGCTGAGCACTACGAGCAGTACTTC.

The genes are TRBV6-1 and TRBJ1-2, with TRBD1 matching 7 bases. The CDR3 sequence is 13 residues long. Germline V gene data show CDR1 as MNHNS and CDR2 as SASEGT. After removal of 6 bases from V and 4 bases from J, the junction contained 5 bases not matched to a gene. The CDR3: CASRATGIYGYTF. Written as DNA, the CDR3 is TGTGCCAGCAGGGCGACAGGGATCTATGGCTACACCTTC.

CDR3 residues: CASSVDRGNYGYTF. CDR3 nucleotide sequence: TGTGCCAGTAGTGTGGACAGGGGCAACTATGGCTACACCTTC. This chain uses TRBV19 with TRBJ1-2; 9 bases are shared with TRBD1. Germline values: CDR1 LNHDA, CDR2 SQIVND (reference sequence). The CDR3 sequence is 14 residues long. V dropped 5 bases and J dropped 2; count of bases not matched to a gene: 3.

The chain has TRBV7-9 and TRBJ2-3; unclear D gene. Germline values: CDR1 SEHNR, CDR2 FQNEAQ (reference sequence). The CDR3 sequence is 14 residues long. Trimming removed 0 bases at V and 0 bases at J, with 4 bases between. CDR3 coding DNA: TGTGCCAGCAGCTTAGCGCAGAGCACAGATACGCAGTATTTT. Translation gives CASSLAQSTDTQYF. The whole variable domain, remainder taken from reference TRBV7-9 and TRBJ2-3, is DTGVSQNPRHKITKRGQNVTFRCDPISEHNRLYWYRQTLGQGPEFLTYFQNEAQLEKSRLLSDRFSAERPKGSFSTLEIQRTEQGDSAMYLCASSLAQSTDTQYFGPGTRLTVL.

This clonotype was seen a single time. The gene calls are TRBV10-3 and TRBJ1-6, with 8 bases identical to TRBD1. The V segment lost 8 bases and the J segment 7 bases; nucleotides outside the gene matches: 7. There are 14 residues in the CDR3. The germline V gene encodes CDR1 ENHRY and CDR2 SYGVKD. In DNA, the CDR3 is TGTGCCATCCCCCGGACAGGGTGGAATTCACCCCTCCACTTT. It translates to CAIPRTGWNSPLHF.

In this sample, this clonotype turned up a few times. The chain carries TRBV5-4 and TRBJ2-5; 12 positions match TRBD2. Looked up from germline, CDR1 is SGHNT and CDR2 is YYREEE (reference sequence). The junction had 14 bases not matched to a gene; V was cut back by 1 base and J by 7 bases. The CDR3 is 18 amino acids. The CDR3 region has the DNA TGTGCCAGCAGCTTGTTTCAGGCTAGCGGGGGGGTTTGGGGGACCCAGTACTTC. This sequence encodes CASSLFQASGGVWGTQYF.

The chain has TRBV20-1 and TRBJ1-5; D ambiguous. The V and J ends lost 3 bases and 0 bases respectively, with 12 bases between them. From germline, CDR1 is DFQATT and CDR2 SNEGSKA (reference sequence). The CDR3 spans 15 residues. CDR3 sequence reads: CSASKGYLSNQPQHF. The CDR3 DNA is TGCAGTGCTAGTAAAGGGTACCTTAGCAATCAGCCCCAGCATTTT.

This chain connects TRBV6-2 or TRBV6-3 to TRBJ2-5; D possibly uses TRBD1 or TRBD2 (5 bases each). The CDR3 is 14 residues long. The germline V gene encodes CDR1 MNHEY and CDR2 SVGEGT. The V and J ends lost 2 bases and 2 bases respectively, with 9 bases between them. The CDR3 sequence is CASSYGTWQETQYF. CDR3 in DNA: TGTGCCAGCAGTTACGGGACCTGGCAAGAGACCCAGTACTTC.